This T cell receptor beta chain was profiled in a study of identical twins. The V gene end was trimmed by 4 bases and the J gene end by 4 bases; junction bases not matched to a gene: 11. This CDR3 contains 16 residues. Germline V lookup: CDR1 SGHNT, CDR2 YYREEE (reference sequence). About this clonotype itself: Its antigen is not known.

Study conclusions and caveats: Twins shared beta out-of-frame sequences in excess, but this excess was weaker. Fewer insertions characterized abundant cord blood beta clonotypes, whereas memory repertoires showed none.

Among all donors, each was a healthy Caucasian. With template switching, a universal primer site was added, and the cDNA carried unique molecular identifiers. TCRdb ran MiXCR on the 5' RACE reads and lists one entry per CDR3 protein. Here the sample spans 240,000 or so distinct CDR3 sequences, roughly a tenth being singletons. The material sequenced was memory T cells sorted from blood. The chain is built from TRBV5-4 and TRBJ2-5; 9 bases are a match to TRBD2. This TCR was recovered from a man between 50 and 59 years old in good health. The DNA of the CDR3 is TGTGCCAGCAGCACCGGACTAGCGCAAATGGGAGAGACCCAGTACTTC. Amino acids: CASSTGLAQMGETQYF.